These 18 T cell receptor beta chains originate from one sample sequenced in a study of blood T cells in healthy people across ages. A sample-barcoded 5' primer and a J-beta primer mix were used in a second PCR of roughly 6 to 11 cycles. Each CDR3 protein gets one entry after TCRdb re-called the 5' RACE reads with MiXCR. This table holds hundreds of thousands of distinct CDR3 sequences, approximately 29% found once. Input material: blood. These receptors were taken from an elderly woman in good health.

This clonotype was detected many times. The V gene is TRBV9, the J gene TRBJ2-1; D gene uncertain. Trimming stripped 0 bases from V and 6 bases from J, with 22 bases between. CDR3 size: 18 residues. Germline values: CDR1 SGDLS, CDR2 YYNGEE. The CDR3 region has the DNA TGTGCCAGCAGCGTAGGATCCAGGCCCCGACCAGTCGGCAATGAGCAGTTCTTC. Translation gives CASSVGSRPRPVGNEQFF.

The CDR3 reads CASRGQGRETQYF. CDR3 bases: TGTGCCAGCAGGGGACAGGGCAGGGAGACCCAGTACTTC. The chain joins TRBV28 to TRBJ2-5; 9 nucleotides line up with TRBD1. The CDR3 has 13 residues. Germline V gene sequence: CDR1 MDHEN, CDR2 SYDVKM. Trimming cost V 6 bases and J 5 bases; bases outside gene matches: 4.

The sample holds a few counts of this clonotype. The gene calls are TRBV20-1 and TRBJ1-1; a possible D gene is TRBD1 (6 bases). The V and J ends lost 3 bases and 3 bases respectively, with 17 bases between them. The CDR3 sequence is 15 residues long. Looked up from germline, CDR1 is DFQATT and CDR2 is SNEGSKA (reference sequence). The CDR3 loop is CSASIGGGLYTEAFF. CDR3 coding DNA: TGCAGTGCTAGTATTGGTGGGGGGCTGTACACTGAAGCTTTCTTT.

The rearrangement uses TRBV7-3 and TRBJ2-3; 8 positions agree with TRBD1. The germline V gene has CDR1 SGHTA and CDR2 FQGTGA. Trimming took 0 bases from V and 4 from J; bases not matched to a gene: 3. The CDR3 loop spans 15 amino acids. The CDR3 nucleotides are TGTGCCAGCAGCTTAACCCCACAGGGGGCAGATACGCAGTATTTT. This sequence encodes CASSLTPQGADTQYF.

This clonotype was detected many times. The chain has TRBV7-2 and TRBJ2-7; no firm D call. The ends were cut back, 2 bases at V and 2 bases at J, with 13 bases in the middle. Germline-derived CDR1 and CDR2 are SGHTA and FQGNSA. This CDR3 spans 15 amino acids. This chain's CDR3 is CASSLFPEQTYEQYF. CDR3 nucleotide sequence: TGTGCCAGCAGCTTATTCCCAGAGCAGACCTACGAGCAGTACTTC.

With regard to this clonotype: Just one base apart from a much larger clone, this may be a read error. The V and J genes are TRBV10-2 and TRBJ1-5; TRBD1 might be the D (5 bases). Germline values: CDR1 WSHSY, CDR2 SAAADI. Trimming took off 6 bases at V and 7 bases at J, with 16 bases between the two ends. The length of the CDR3 is 14 residues. CDR3 nucleotide sequence: TGCGCCAGCAGGGATAGCCAGGGACGGCAGCCCCAGCATTTT. It codes for CASRDSQGRQPQHF.

A note on this clonotype: Given a much more abundant clone one base away, this may be a read error. This chain uses TRBV20-1 with TRBJ2-5, with D perhaps TRBD2 (5 bases). Germline-derived CDR1 and CDR2 are DFQATT and SNEGSKA (reference sequence). This CDR3 comprises 11 residues. This CDR3 is CRERDGETQYF. The CDR3 nucleotides read TGCAGGGAGAGGGATGGGGAGACCCAGTACTTC.

This clonotype has a count of ten or more. J is TRBJ2-2 and V is TRBV6-1; D is tentatively TRBD1 or TRBD2 (5 bases each). Germline values: CDR1 MNHNS, CDR2 SASEGT. Trimming stripped 8 bases from V and 2 bases from J, with 15 bases between. This CDR3 is built from 15 residues. CDR3 bases: TGTGCCAGCCAATACAGAGGGACCAACACCGGGGAGCTGTTTTTT. It is translated as CASQYRGTNTGELFF.

This clonotype has a handful of counts. The rearrangement uses TRBV7-2 and TRBJ1-5; D call uncertain. The CDR3 totals 15 residues. V gave up 5 bases and J gave up 4 bases, with 15 bases separating them. Germline values: CDR1 SGHTA, CDR2 FQGNSA. CDR3 protein: CASSRDAGGNQPQHF. DNA for the CDR3: TGTGCCAGCAGCCGGGATGCCGGCGGAAATCAGCCCCAGCATTTT.

The table lists this clonotype with many counts. The chain combines TRBV4-2 with TRBJ2-7; 7 positions agree with TRBD2. The germline CDR1 and CDR2 sequences are LGHNA and YNFKEQ. Trimming at V came to 1 base and at J to 1 base, leaving 4 bases not matched to a gene. There are 15 residues in the CDR3. CDR3: CASSQGPSGSYEQYF. CDR3 bases: TGTGCCAGCAGCCAAGGTCCTAGCGGATCCTACGAGCAGTACTTC.

The rearrangement links TRBV29-1 to TRBJ2-7, with D possibly matching TRBD1 (6 bases). Trimming cost V 3 bases and J 0 bases, with 12 bases left between them. The CDR3 is 14 residues long. Germline lookup yields CDR1 SQVTM and CDR2 ANQGSEA. CDR3 amino acids: CSVDATGISYEQYF. The DNA for the CDR3 is TGCAGCGTTGACGCGACAGGAATCTCCTACGAGCAGTACTTC.

The chain uses TRBV5-1 and TRBJ1-5; D might be TRBD1 (5 bases). The CDR3 consists of 15 residues. V was clipped by 0 bases and J by 4 bases, with 11 bases between them. Looked up from germline, CDR1 is SGHRS and CDR2 is YFSETQ. The DNA of the CDR3 is TGCGCCAGCAGCTTGGGACGGGGCGTGAATCAGCCCCAGCATTTT. Its protein is CASSLGRGVNQPQHF.

This clonotype was seen a handful of times. A much larger clone is a single base away; this may be a read error. The V call is TRBV27, the J call TRBJ2-5; the D gene is possibly TRBD2 (7 bases). The CDR3 has 14 amino acids. Germline V CDR1 and CDR2: MNHEY, SMNVEV (reference sequence). The ends were cut back, 5 bases at V and 5 bases at J, with 15 bases in the middle. In DNA, the CDR3 is TGTGCCAGCAGTCCCCGGGGGGCCTGGGAGACCCAGTACTTC. Translated: CASSPRGAWETQYF.

V gene TRBV10-1 combines with J gene TRBJ2-5, with 7 nucleotides matching TRBD1. CDR1 and CDR2 (germline): WNHNN, SYGVQD (reference sequence). The CDR3 has 14 amino acids. Trimming at V came to 5 bases and at J to 5 bases, leaving 8 bases not matched to a gene. In nucleotides, the CDR3 is TGCGCCAGCAGTTATGACAGGGTTGGCGAGACCCAGTACTTC. Amino acids: CASSYDRVGETQYF.

This clonotype was counted a single time. The chain uses TRBV30 and TRBJ1-2; the D is unclear. V was shortened by 1 base and J by 3 bases, with 9 bases between the two germline ends. Germline values: CDR1 GTSNPN, CDR2 SVGIG (reference sequence). The CDR3 is 13 residues long. The CDR3 nucleotides read TGTGCCTGGAGTGCGCAAGGAGACTATGGCTACACCTTC. As protein: CAWSAQGDYGYTF.

This clonotype was detected only a few times. This sequence joins TRBV6-6 and TRBJ1-2; D call uncertain. Germline V gene sequence: CDR1 MNHNY, CDR2 SVGAGI (reference sequence). The CDR3 has 12 residues. The ends were cut back, 2 bases at V and 7 bases at J, with 8 bases in the middle. The DNA of the CDR3 is TGTGCCAGCAGTTACCGGGAAGGTGGCTACACCTTC. Residues: CASSYREGGYTF.

The rearrangement links TRBV5-1 to TRBJ1-4, with 9 bases lining up with TRBD1. Germline V CDR1 and CDR2: SGHRS, YFSETQ. The CDR3 sequence is 16 residues long. Trimming at V came to 4 bases and at J to 5 bases, leaving 9 bases not matched to a gene. The DNA of the CDR3 is TGCGCCAGCAGCGTCCCGGAGGGGACAGGGAATGAAAAACTGTTTTTT. Its protein product is CASSVPEGTGNEKLFF.

Points on this clonotype: A much larger clone differs by one base, so this may be a read error. The V and J genes are TRBV5-1 and TRBJ2-7; 9 bases agree with TRBD1. V lost 4 bases, J lost 5 bases, and 10 bases stayed unmatched. There are 15 residues in the CDR3. Germline assignment: CDR1 SGHRS and CDR2 YFSETQ. CDR3 sequence (DNA): TGCGCCAGCAGCCGGAGTTCGGGACAGGGTCACGAGCAGTACTTC. Translation gives CASSRSSGQGHEQYF.